This T cell receptor (beta chain) was captured by sequencing in a study of identical twins. Study-level points and caveats: Low generation-probability sequences were in excess among twin-shared out-of-frame alpha sequences. Fewer insertions marked abundant cord blood beta clonotypes; young adult naive trended weakly, memory not at all. Twin pairs had excess sharing that was weaker in beta out-of-frame sequences. Partly confounded zero-insertion analyses could result from invariant MAIT and iNKT cells.

This clonotype was counted ten times or more. The antigen is not known. Germline values: CDR1 SEHNR, CDR2 FQNEAQ (reference sequence). V lost 2 bases and J lost 4, with 14 bases in between. CDR3 length: 16 amino acids. TCRdb independently ran MiXCR on the 5' RACE reads; one entry per CDR3 protein. Here the sample spans roughly 260,000 distinct CDR3 sequences, approximately 7.3% being singletons. The same data also contributed to another study, on yellow fever vaccine responses in identical twins.

The TCR comes from a young woman in good health. The sample taken for sequencing was CD8+ T cells sorted from blood. J is TRBJ2-2 and V is TRBV7-9, with a weak D call TRBD2 (6 bases). DNA of the CDR3: TGTGCCAGCAGCTTACGGGAGCTCCGGGTCACCGGGGAGCTGTTTTTT. The encoded protein is CASSLRELRVTGELFF.